This paragraph reports one T cell receptor beta chain. This sample was included in a study of blood T cell repertoires in COVID-19. Across the whole study: Specimens from acute and convalescent COVID-19 originated in the United States, Italy and Spain. Nucleic acid was either cDNA or gDNA, and it came from T cells, B-cell-depleted T cells, or PBMCs.

Study processing details: Amplification from reference gene primers served as the basis for estimated nucleated cell counts. Generated by immunoSEQ multiplex PCR, the TCRdb table keeps only in-frame clones and is missing some. D and trimming come from the DNA, and the V and J calls and clone size come from that table. Of 110,000 or so clones in the sample, 75% to 90% are singletons; the top ten hold more than 10%. The V gene lost 0 bases and the J gene lost 0 bases, with 9 bases spanning the gap. Germline V CDR1 and CDR2: SGHRS, YFSETQ. This CDR3 comprises 15 residues. The chain recombines TRBV5-1 with TRBJ1-1; D gene unclear. This TCR came from a human donor in a cohort sampled during active COVID-19. Sequenced sample: peripheral blood. In DNA form, the CDR3 reads TGCGCCAGCAGCTTGGCCTACGCAATGAACACTGAAGCTTTCTTT. Translating it yields CASSLAYAMNTEAFF.